This T cell receptor (beta chain) came from a study of T-cell memory formation after mild COVID-19. General observations from the study: Day 37-peaking second-wave clones had unconfirmed SARS-CoV-2 specificity.

Trimming took 4 bases from V and 1 from J, leaving 12 bases between them. Germline CDR1 is SGDLS and CDR2 is YYNGEE. The CDR3 length is 15 residues. The sample holds many counts of this clonotype. Its matching antigen is unknown. Employing constant-segment primers, 5'RACE generated TCR alpha and TCR beta cDNA libraries bearing sample barcodes and UMIs. TCRdb reprocessed the 5' RACE reads via MiXCR and lists one record per CDR3 protein. The sample has 25,000 to 30,000 distinct CDR3 sequences, approximately 12% seen once; the top ten hold approximately 14%. The chain links TRBV9 to TRBJ1-5; TRBD1 is a possible D gene (6 bases). The TCR comes from an adult woman who had mild COVID-19 (a few samples of this study predate the infection). Cell type and time point are not known. Sequenced input: PBMCs or a T cell subset sorted from them (not recorded which). In DNA form, the CDR3 reads TGTGCCAGCAGCCCGACAGGCACAAGCAATCAGCCCCAGCATTTT. Its translation: CASSPTGTSNQPQHF.